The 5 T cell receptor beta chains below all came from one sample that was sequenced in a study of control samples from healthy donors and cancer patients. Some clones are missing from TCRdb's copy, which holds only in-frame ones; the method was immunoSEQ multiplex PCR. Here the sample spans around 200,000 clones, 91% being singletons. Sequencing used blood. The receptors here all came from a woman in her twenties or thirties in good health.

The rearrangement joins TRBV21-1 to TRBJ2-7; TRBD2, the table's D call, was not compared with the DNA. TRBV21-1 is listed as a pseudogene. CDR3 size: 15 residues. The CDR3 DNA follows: TGTGCCAGCAGCAAAGCGGAAGCGGTCCGCTACGAGCAGTACTTC. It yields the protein CASSKAEAVRYEQYF.

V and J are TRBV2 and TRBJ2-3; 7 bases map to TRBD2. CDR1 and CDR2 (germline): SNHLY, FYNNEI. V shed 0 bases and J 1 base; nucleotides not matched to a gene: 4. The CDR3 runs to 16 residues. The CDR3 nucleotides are TGTGCCAGCAGTGAAGCGGGTCGGGGGGGCACAGATACGCAGTATTTT. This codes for CASSEAGRGGTDTQYF.

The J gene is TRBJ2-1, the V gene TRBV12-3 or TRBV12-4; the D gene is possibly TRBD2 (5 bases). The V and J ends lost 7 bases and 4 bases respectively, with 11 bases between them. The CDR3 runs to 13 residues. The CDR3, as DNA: TGTGCCAGCAACAAACTAGGATACAATGAGCAGTTCTTC. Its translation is CASNKLGYNEQFF.

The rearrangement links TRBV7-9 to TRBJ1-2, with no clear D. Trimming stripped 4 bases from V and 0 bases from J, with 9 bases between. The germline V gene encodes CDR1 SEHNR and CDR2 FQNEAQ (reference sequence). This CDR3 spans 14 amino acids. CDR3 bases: TGTGCCAGCAGCTACAGAGCTACTAACTATGGCTACACCTTC. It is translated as CASSYRATNYGYTF.

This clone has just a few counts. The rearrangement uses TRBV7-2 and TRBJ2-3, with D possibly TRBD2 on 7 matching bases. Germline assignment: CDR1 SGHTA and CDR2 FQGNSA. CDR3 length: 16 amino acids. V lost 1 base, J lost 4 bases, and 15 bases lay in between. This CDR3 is CASSLGGGGPADTQYF. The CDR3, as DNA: TGTGCCAGCAGCTTAGGAGGGGGAGGGCCGGCAGATACGCAGTATTTT. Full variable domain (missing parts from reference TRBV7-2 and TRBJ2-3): GAGVSQSPSNKVTEKGKDVELRCDPISGHTALYWYRQSLGQGLEFLIYFQGNSAPDKSGLPSDRFSAERTGGSVSTLTIQRTQQEDSAVYLCASSLGGGGPADTQYFGPGTRLTVL.